The source of this T cell receptor (beta chain) is a study of T-cell reconstitution after alpha-beta-depleted transplantation in children. Unique molecular identifiers were used in preparing the TCRbeta library. Each CDR3 protein gets one entry after TCRdb re-called the PCR reads with MiXCR. The table has 150,000 to 250,000 distinct CDR3 sequences, just under 6.5% seen once; the top ten hold about 5%. Study-wide points: Reportedly, alpha-beta T cells present about two months post-transplant originated from several hundred expanded clones of graft origin. After transplant, high TCRbeta diversity at day 60 in some patients arose from surviving recipient T cells and thymic progenitors.

The germline V gene has CDR1 LGHNA and CDR2 YNFKEQ. The CDR3 length is 17 residues. V was pared by 4 bases and J by 5 bases, with 7 bases of the junction left unmatched. This clonotype was detected many times. Its specificity is unknown. The TCR sequence derives from a girl in the first two years of life with combined immunodeficiency, due to receive a stem cell transplant. The starting material was PBMCs, obtained before TCRalphabeta/CD19-depleted stem cell transplant. V usage is TRBV4-2 and J usage is TRBJ2-1; TRBD2 matches 14 bases. CDR3 DNA: TGTGCCAGCAGCCCCCGGACTAGCGGGAGGAGTCACAATGAGCAGTTCTTC. It yields the protein CASSPRTSGRSHNEQFF.